Shown below are 8 T cell receptor beta chains from a single sample sequenced in a study of blood T cells in healthy people across ages. With a J-beta primer mix and a sample-barcoded 5' primer, a second PCR ran about 6 to 11 cycles. One entry per CDR3 protein, called by TCRdb with MiXCR from the 5' RACE reads. This table has more than 900,000 distinct CDR3 sequences, roughly 28% appearing once. These data also featured in a second study, about T cells of mothers and their children.

Sequencing used blood. These receptors came from a woman in her 40s in good health.

This clonotype appeared a few times. The chain is built from TRBV5-1 and TRBJ1-2; a weak D match, TRBD1 (6 bases). The germline gives CDR1 SGHRS, CDR2 YFSETQ. V dropped 4 bases and J dropped 4 bases, with 11 bases sitting between them. This CDR3 region has 13 residues. CDR3 DNA: TGCGCCAGCAGCCCGGGACACATCTATGGCTACACCTTC. It specifies CASSPGHIYGYTF.

Turning to this clonotype: This could be a read error, since a much larger clone is one nucleotide away. The rearrangement joins TRBV28 to TRBJ2-7; 8 bases match TRBD2. The germline V gene has CDR1 MDHEN and CDR2 SYDVKM. After removal of 5 bases from V and 7 bases from J, the junction contained 13 bases not matched to a gene. The CDR3 loop spans 15 amino acids. The CDR3 DNA reads TGTGCCAGCAGTCCAAGCGGGGGCCGATACAATGAGCAGTACTTC. Residues: CASSPSGGRYNEQYF.

The rearrangement joins TRBV3-1 to TRBJ2-1; maybe TRBD1 (6 bases). The CDR3 covers 18 residues. Germline CDR1 reads LGHDT; CDR2 reads YNNKEL (reference sequence). V shed 2 bases and J shed 1 base, with 18 bases lying between them. CDR3 region: CASSQRIRGSGSYNEQFF. The CDR3 coding sequence is TGTGCCAGCAGCCAAAGGATTAGGGGGTCCGGGTCCTACAATGAGCAGTTCTTC.

This clonotype was found a few times. A much larger clone is a single base away; this may be a read error. The chain combines TRBV28 with TRBJ1-2, with D perhaps matching TRBD1 (5 bases). Trimming pared 4 bases from V and 1 base from J, leaving 10 bases between. The CDR3 totals 14 residues. The germline V gene has CDR1 MDHEN and CDR2 SYDVKM. Here the CDR3 DNA reads TGTGCCAGCAGTTCCGGGACGGATAACTATGGCTACACCTTC. Translating gives CASSSGTDNYGYTF.

This clonotype was observed a handful of times. V gene TRBV5-1 combines with J gene TRBJ2-1, with TRBD2 identical over 10 bases. Germline V lookup: CDR1 SGHRS, CDR2 YFSETQ. The CDR3 extends over 16 amino acids. V shed 2 bases and J 2 bases; nucleotides not matched to a gene: 4. DNA of the CDR3: TGCGCCAGCAGCTTAAGCGGGGGGGCAGCCTACAATGAGCAGTTCTTC. This translates into CASSLSGGAAYNEQFF. Drawing the rest from reference TRBV5-1 and TRBJ2-1, the complete variable domain is KAGVTQTPRYLIKTRGQQVTLSCSPISGHRSVSWYQQTPGQGLQFLFEYFSETQRNKGNFPGRFSGRQFSNSRSEMNVSTLELGDSALYLCASSLSGGAAYNEQFFGPGTRLTVL.

This clonotype came up many times. The J gene is TRBJ2-5, the V gene TRBV2; no firm D call. Germline lookup yields CDR1 SNHLY and CDR2 FYNNEI. CDR3 length: 14 amino acids. Trimming stripped 0 bases from V and 2 bases from J, with 7 bases between. In nucleotides, the CDR3 is TGTGCCAGCAGTGAAGCTTCCCAGCAAGAGACCCAGTACTTC. This codes for CASSEASQQETQYF.

A remark on this clonotype: Its ends do not fully match the called genes, so a read error is possible. CDR3 nucleotides: TGTGCCAGTAGCTCGGTGGATAACAGGGGGCTCGCTTTCTTT. It is translated as CASSSVDNRGLAFF. The V and J genes are TRBV7-2 and TRBJ1-1; 9 bases map to TRBD1. CDR3 size: 14 residues. Looked up from germline, CDR1 is SGHTA and CDR2 is FQGNSA.

As regards this clonotype: A much larger clone lies one base from this, so it may be a read error. The V gene is TRBV5-5, the J gene TRBJ2-7; 8 nucleotides line up with TRBD1. The CDR3 runs 15 residues. The germline gives CDR1 SGHKS, CDR2 YYEKEE (reference sequence). V lost 1 base and J lost 12; bases outside the gene matches: 15. The CDR3 protein is CASSLHQGATATPYF. The CDR3 nucleotides are TGTGCCAGCAGCTTGCACCAGGGGGCGACCGCCACCCCGTACTTC.